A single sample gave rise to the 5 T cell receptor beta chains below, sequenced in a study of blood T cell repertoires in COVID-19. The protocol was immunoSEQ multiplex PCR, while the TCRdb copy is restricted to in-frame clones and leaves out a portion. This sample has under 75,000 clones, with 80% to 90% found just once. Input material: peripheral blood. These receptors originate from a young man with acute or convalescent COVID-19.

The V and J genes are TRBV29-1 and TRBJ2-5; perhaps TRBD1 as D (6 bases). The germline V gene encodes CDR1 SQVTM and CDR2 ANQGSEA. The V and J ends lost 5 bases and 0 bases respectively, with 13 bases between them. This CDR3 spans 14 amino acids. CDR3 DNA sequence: TGCAGCGTTCCCGGGACAAGTAACCAAGAGACCCAGTACTTC. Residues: CSVPGTSNQETQYF.

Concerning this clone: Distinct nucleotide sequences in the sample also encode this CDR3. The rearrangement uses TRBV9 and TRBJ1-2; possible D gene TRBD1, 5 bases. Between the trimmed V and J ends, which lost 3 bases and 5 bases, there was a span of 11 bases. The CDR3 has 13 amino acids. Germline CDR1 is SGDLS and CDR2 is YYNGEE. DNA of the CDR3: TGTGCCAGCAGCGCTGGGGGGGGTTATGGCTACACCTTC. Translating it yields CASSAGGGYGYTF.

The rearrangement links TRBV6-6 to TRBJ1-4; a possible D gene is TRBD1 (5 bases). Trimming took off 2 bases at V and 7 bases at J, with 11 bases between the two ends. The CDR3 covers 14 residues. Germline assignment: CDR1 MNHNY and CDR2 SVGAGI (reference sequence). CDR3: CASSYDSRSEKLFF. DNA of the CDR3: TGTGCCAGCAGTTACGACAGTAGGAGTGAAAAACTGTTTTTT.

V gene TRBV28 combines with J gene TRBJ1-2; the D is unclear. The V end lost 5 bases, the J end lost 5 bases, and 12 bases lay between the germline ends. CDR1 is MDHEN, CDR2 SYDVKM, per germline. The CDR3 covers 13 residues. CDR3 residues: CASSRPGVYGYTF. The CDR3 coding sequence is TGTGCCAGCAGTCGCCCCGGAGTATATGGCTACACCTTC.

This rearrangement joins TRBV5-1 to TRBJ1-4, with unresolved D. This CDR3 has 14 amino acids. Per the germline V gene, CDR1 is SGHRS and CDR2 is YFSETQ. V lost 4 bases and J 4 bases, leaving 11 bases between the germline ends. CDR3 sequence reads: CASSPGTDNEKLFF. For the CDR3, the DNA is TGCGCCAGCAGCCCGGGTACTGATAATGAAAAACTGTTTTTT.